This TCR beta chain was obtained from a study of blood T cell repertoires in COVID-19. The repertoire was sequenced with immunoSEQ multiplex PCR; TCRdb's copy has only in-frame clones and lacks some. The data contain under 300,000 clones, 70% to 90% of them seen just once; the ten biggest clones take up approximately 2%. Per germline, CDR1 SGHTA and CDR2 FQGTGA. This CDR3 is built from 14 residues. V lost 5 bases, J lost 5 bases, and 6 bases stayed unmatched. This chain uses TRBV7-3 with TRBJ2-1, with 7 bases lining up with TRBD2. The receptor was derived from a woman in her 40s who had recovered from COVID-19. The specimen was peripheral blood. Here the CDR3 reads CASSLKAGNNEQFF. The DNA for the CDR3 is TGTGCCAGCAGCCTTAAAGCGGGAAACAATGAGCAGTTCTTC.